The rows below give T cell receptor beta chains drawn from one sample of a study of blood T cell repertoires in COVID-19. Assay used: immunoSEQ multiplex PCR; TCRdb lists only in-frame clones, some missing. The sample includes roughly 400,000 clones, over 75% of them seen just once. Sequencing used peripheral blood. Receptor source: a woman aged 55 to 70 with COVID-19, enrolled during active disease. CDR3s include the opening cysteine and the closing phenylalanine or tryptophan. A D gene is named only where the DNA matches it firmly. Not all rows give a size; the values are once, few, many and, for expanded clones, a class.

CDR3nt: TGCGCCAGCAGCTTGGGGACTCAAGAGACCCAGTACTTC
CDR3aa: CASSLGTQETQYF
len: 13
d_gene: -
abundance: -
v_gene: TRBV5-1
j_gene: TRBJ2-5

CDR3nt: TGTGCCACCCGGAGTAGGGACTCCGGGGACACCGGGGAGCTGTTTTTT
CDR3aa: CATRSRDSGDTGELFF
len: 16
d_gene: -
abundance: -
v_gene: TRBV19
j_gene: TRBJ2-2

CDR3nt: TGTGCCAGCAGTTACGGGACAGGGGGCGAGCAGTACTTC
CDR3aa: CASSYGTGGEQYF
len: 13
d_gene: TRBD1
abundance: few
v_gene: TRBV6-5
j_gene: TRBJ2-7

CDR3nt: TGTGCCAGCAGCCCGGGGACAGCCATGAACACTGAAGCTTTCTTT
CDR3aa: CASSPGTAMNTEAFF
len: 15
d_gene: TRBD1
abundance: -
v_gene: TRBV5-8
j_gene: TRBJ1-1

CDR3nt: TGTGCCAGCACCCGGACAGGGCCCAACACTGAAGCTTTCTTT
CDR3aa: CASTRTGPNTEAFF
len: 14
d_gene: TRBD1
abundance: -
v_gene: TRBV6-5
j_gene: TRBJ1-1

CDR3nt: TGTGCCAGCAGTTCCGGACAGGGGGGTCATGAGCAGTTCTTC
CDR3aa: CASSSGQGGHEQFF
len: 14
d_gene: TRBD1
abundance: -
v_gene: TRBV27
j_gene: TRBJ2-1

CDR3nt: TGTGCCAGCAGTGAAGTTGGGACATCTTATGCCGGCGTTTTT
CDR3aa: CASSEVGTSYAGVF
len: 14
d_gene: -
abundance: -
v_gene: TRBV6-1
j_gene: TRBJ1-1

CDR3nt: TGTGCCAGCAGTTTAGGGACAGGGGGCTCCACTGAAGCTTTCTTT
CDR3aa: CASSLGTGGSTEAFF
len: 15
d_gene: TRBD1
abundance: -
v_gene: TRBV27
j_gene: TRBJ1-1

CDR3nt: TGCGCCAGCAGCTGGGCGATCGACAGGGGTTCTGAAGCTTTCTTT
CDR3aa: CASSWAIDRGSEAFF
len: 15
d_gene: TRBD1
abundance: -
v_gene: TRBV5-1
j_gene: TRBJ1-1

CDR3nt: TGCGCCAGCAGGCCTGTTTATGGGGCCAACAATCAGCCCCAGCATTTT
CDR3aa: CASRPVYGANNQPQHF
len: 16
d_gene: -
abundance: -
v_gene: TRBV5-1
j_gene: TRBJ1-5

CDR3nt: TGCGCCAGCAGCCAACTAATATCTTCCTACGAGCAGTACTTC
CDR3aa: CASSQLISSYEQYF
len: 14
d_gene: -
abundance: -
v_gene: TRBV4-1
j_gene: TRBJ2-7

CDR3nt: TGTGCCAGCAGTGAATATGTAGCAAGTGAGCAGTTCTTC
CDR3aa: CASSEYVASEQFF
len: 13
d_gene: -
abundance: -
v_gene: TRBV6-1
j_gene: TRBJ2-1

CDR3nt: TGCGCCAGCAGCCCCGGACTAACCACCGGGGAGCTGTTTTTT
CDR3aa: CASSPGLTTGELFF
len: 14
d_gene: -
abundance: -
v_gene: TRBV5-1
j_gene: TRBJ2-2

CDR3nt: TGCGCCAGCAGCCAAGTAACAGGGGACGTCCTGTTTTTT
CDR3aa: CASSQVTGDVLFF
len: 13
d_gene: TRBD1
abundance: -
v_gene: TRBV4-1
j_gene: TRBJ1-4

CDR3nt: TGTGCCAGTAGAGGGGGACAGGGGTACACCGGGGAGCTGTTTTTT
CDR3aa: CASRGGQGYTGELFF
len: 15
d_gene: TRBD1
abundance: -
v_gene: TRBV19
j_gene: TRBJ2-2

CDR3nt: TGTGCCAGCAGCTTAGGCGGTAGTGAAGCTTTCTTT
CDR3aa: CASSLGGSEAFF
len: 12
d_gene: -
abundance: few
v_gene: TRBV7-6
j_gene: TRBJ1-1

CDR3nt: TGCGCCAGATCGGCGGGTGAGGGAACCGGGGAGCTGTTTTTT
CDR3aa: CARSAGEGTGELFF
len: 14
d_gene: -
abundance: -
v_gene: TRBV10-1
j_gene: TRBJ2-2

CDR3nt: TGTGCCAGCAGCCAAGTAGGGCTAGCGGGGAAATACAATGAGCAGTTCTTC
CDR3aa: CASSQVGLAGKYNEQFF
len: 17
d_gene: TRBD2
abundance: -
v_gene: TRBV4-2
j_gene: TRBJ2-1

CDR3nt: TGTGCCAGCAGCCCGGGACTGCCCGGGGGGGAGCAGTTCTTC
CDR3aa: CASSPGLPGGEQFF
len: 14
d_gene: TRBD2
abundance: -
v_gene: TRBV7-3
j_gene: TRBJ2-1

CDR3nt: TGTGCCAGCAGCCTGGACGGGGGTAGTGAAGCTTTCTTT
CDR3aa: CASSLDGGSEAFF
len: 13
d_gene: -
abundance: -
v_gene: TRBV3-1/TRBV3-2
j_gene: TRBJ1-1

CDR3nt: TGTGCCAGTAAGGATCAGGGGTCTCAGCCCCAGCATTTT
CDR3aa: CASKDQGSQPQHF
len: 13
d_gene: -
abundance: -
v_gene: TRBV19
j_gene: TRBJ1-5

CDR3nt: TGTGCCACCAGTGATTCGAGGACTAGCGGGGCGAGGGAGCAGTACTTC
CDR3aa: CATSDSRTSGAREQYF
len: 16
d_gene: TRBD2
abundance: -
v_gene: TRBV24-1
j_gene: TRBJ2-7

CDR3nt: TGTGCCAGTAGTATGGGCGCTAGCTGGGCTTCACGAGAGACCCAGTACTTC
CDR3aa: CASSMGASWASRETQYF
len: 17
d_gene: -
abundance: -
v_gene: TRBV19
j_gene: TRBJ2-5

CDR3nt: TGTGCCAGCAGCGCCGGACAGTCAGGTTGGGAAAAACTGTTTTTT
CDR3aa: CASSAGQSGWEKLFF
len: 15
d_gene: -
abundance: -
v_gene: TRBV9
j_gene: TRBJ1-4

CDR3nt: TGTGCCAGCAGCCAACAGGGGGGCAAAACTGAAGCTTTCTTT
CDR3aa: CASSQQGGKTEAFF
len: 14
d_gene: TRBD1
abundance: -
v_gene: TRBV3-1/TRBV3-2
j_gene: TRBJ1-1

CDR3nt: TGTGCCAGCAGCTCCCAAGGTGAGGCCCAGCAGTTCTTC
CDR3aa: CASSSQGEAQQFF
len: 13
d_gene: -
abundance: -
v_gene: TRBV7-3
j_gene: TRBJ2-1

CDR3nt: TGTGCCAGCACAATTTCTAGCGGGGGGCAAGAGACCCAGTACTTC
CDR3aa: CASTISSGGQETQYF
len: 15
d_gene: TRBD2
abundance: -
v_gene: TRBV6-5
j_gene: TRBJ2-5

CDR3nt: TGTGCCAGCAGCTCCGCGACAGGGCCCTACGAGCAGTACTTC
CDR3aa: CASSSATGPYEQYF
len: 14
d_gene: TRBD1
abundance: -
v_gene: TRBV11-2
j_gene: TRBJ2-7

CDR3nt: TGTGCTAGCAGCTTGGACGAGGGCAGAAAACTGTTTTTT
CDR3aa: CASSLDEGRKLFF
len: 13
d_gene: -
abundance: -
v_gene: TRBV7-7
j_gene: TRBJ1-4

CDR3nt: TGTGCCAGCTCATTCTCCCGGCAGGGGAGCACTGAAGCTTTCTTT
CDR3aa: CASSFSRQGSTEAFF
len: 15
d_gene: -
abundance: once
v_gene: TRBV18
j_gene: TRBJ1-1

CDR3nt: TGCGCCAGCAGCTTGTCGACAGGGGTATCCTATGGCTACACCTTC
CDR3aa: CASSLSTGVSYGYTF
len: 15
d_gene: TRBD1
abundance: -
v_gene: TRBV5-1
j_gene: TRBJ1-2

CDR3nt: TGTGCCAGCAGCCAAGTAGCTAGTAGTGAGACCCAGTACTTC
CDR3aa: CASSQVASSETQYF
len: 14
d_gene: -
abundance: -
v_gene: TRBV3-1/TRBV3-2
j_gene: TRBJ2-5

CDR3nt: TGTGCCAGCAGTTGGACAGGGAACACCGGGGAGCTGTTTTTT
CDR3aa: CASSWTGNTGELFF
len: 14
d_gene: TRBD1
abundance: -
v_gene: TRBV6-6
j_gene: TRBJ2-2

CDR3nt: TGCGCCAGCAGCTTGGACAGCAGCTCCTACAATGAGCAGTTCTTC
CDR3aa: CASSLDSSSYNEQFF
len: 15
d_gene: -
abundance: -
v_gene: TRBV5-1
j_gene: TRBJ2-1

CDR3nt: TGTGCCAGCAGCTTGGCCCAGGCAGCCGAGCAGTACTTC
CDR3aa: CASSLAQAAEQYF
len: 13
d_gene: -
abundance: -
v_gene: TRBV5-4
j_gene: TRBJ2-7

CDR3nt: TGTGCCAGCAGCCAGTCTCCGGGACACCGTGATGAAAAACTGTTTTTT
CDR3aa: CASSQSPGHRDEKLFF
len: 16
d_gene: -
abundance: -
v_gene: TRBV14
j_gene: TRBJ1-4

CDR3nt: TGCGCCAGCAGCTTTGGACAGGGTCGTGGGCCCCAGCATTTT
CDR3aa: CASSFGQGRGPQHF
len: 14
d_gene: TRBD1
abundance: -
v_gene: TRBV5-1
j_gene: TRBJ1-5

CDR3nt: TGTGCCAGCTCACCTAGGACAGGGATGAACACTGAAGCTTTCTTT
CDR3aa: CASSPRTGMNTEAFF
len: 15
d_gene: TRBD1
abundance: -
v_gene: TRBV18
j_gene: TRBJ1-1

CDR3nt: TGTGCCACCAGTGACGGGAACAGCAATCAGCCCCAGCATTTT
CDR3aa: CATSDGNSNQPQHF
len: 14
d_gene: -
abundance: once
v_gene: TRBV24-1
j_gene: TRBJ1-5

CDR3nt: TGTGCCAGCAGCTTAGTTGGGGGCACCTACGAGCAGTACTTC
CDR3aa: CASSLVGGTYEQYF
len: 14
d_gene: -
abundance: -
v_gene: TRBV11-2
j_gene: TRBJ2-7

CDR3nt: TGTGCCAGTAGTCCCAGGTCGTTGGGCGAGCAGTACTTC
CDR3aa: CASSPRSLGEQYF
len: 13
d_gene: -
abundance: -
v_gene: TRBV19
j_gene: TRBJ2-7